The 13 T cell receptor beta chains listed next were all sequenced from one sample in a study of T-cell memory formation after mild COVID-19. Each CDR3 protein is one row after TCRdb ran MiXCR on the 5' RACE reads. This sample has 300,000 to 400,000 distinct CDR3 sequences; 10% to 15% occur once, and the top ten carry around 21%. Sequencing was carried out using PBMCs or a T cell subset sorted from them (not recorded which). The source is a man between 18 and 35 years old who had mild COVID-19 (a few samples of this study predate the infection). Cell type and time point are not known.

The rearrangement joins TRBV4-1 to TRBJ1-1; 9 bases agree with TRBD1. The CDR3 extends over 14 amino acids. In germline, CDR1 is MGHRA, CDR2 YSYEKL. J was trimmed by 5 bases and V by 2 bases; bases with no gene match: 3. CDR3 sequence reads: CASSQNRGQTEAFF. CDR3 bases: TGCGCCAGCAGCCAAAACAGGGGGCAGACTGAAGCTTTCTTT.

The rearrangement links TRBV28 to TRBJ1-1; possibly TRBD1 for D (6 bases). Germline lookup yields CDR1 MDHEN and CDR2 SYDVKM. With 6 bases removed from V and 7 bases from J, the gap between germline ends came to 15 bases. This CDR3 comprises 13 residues. This chain's CDR3 is CASRVHRVGEAFF. CDR3 DNA: TGTGCCAGCAGGGTGCACAGGGTGGGTGAAGCTTTCTTT.

V gene TRBV9 combines with J gene TRBJ1-2; D is unclear. This CDR3 is built from 14 residues. Germline CDR1 SGDLS, CDR2 YYNGEE. Trimming cost V 3 bases and J 8 bases, with 17 bases left between them. DNA of the CDR3: TGTGCCAGCAGCGGTAAACAGCGGTTAAAGGGCTACACCTTC. Residues: CASSGKQRLKGYTF. The whole variable domain, remainder taken from reference TRBV9 and TRBJ1-2, is DSGVTQTPKHLITATGQRVTLRCSPRSGDLSVYWYQQSLDQGLQFLIQYYNGEERAKGNILERFSAQQFPDLHSELNLSSLELGDSALYFCASSGKQRLKGYTFGSGTRLTVV.

CDR3 nucleotide sequence: TGTGCCAGCAGTCGTTCCGGTCTAACGACAGATACGCAGTATTTT. It specifies CASSRSGLTTDTQYF. The rearrangement uses TRBV7-3 and TRBJ2-3, with D uncertain. The V end lost 6 bases, the J end lost 3 bases, and 16 bases lay between the germline ends. The CDR3 is made up of 15 amino acids. From germline, CDR1 is SGHTA and CDR2 FQGTGA.

V usage is TRBV6-1 and J usage is TRBJ2-5; no firm D call. CDR3 length: 12 amino acids. Germline-derived CDR1 and CDR2 are MNHNS and SASEGT. The germline V and J ends were trimmed by 7 bases and 2 bases, with 8 bases remaining between them. The CDR3 bases are TGTGCCAGCAAGTTGGCACAAGAGACCCAGTACTTC. It codes for CASKLAQETQYF.

This clonotype was picked up many times. The CDR3 nucleotides are TGTGCCAGCAGCGTAGGAGCGGCGGGGCCCCCAGATACGCAGTATTTT. It specifies CASSVGAAGPPDTQYF. The gene calls are TRBV9 and TRBJ2-3; possibly TRBD2 for D (6 bases). CDR1 is SGDLS and CDR2 is YYNGEE in the germline V gene. V gave up 0 bases and J gave up 4 bases, with 15 bases separating them. This CDR3 region has 16 residues.

This clonotype was observed a few times. The J gene is TRBJ1-5, the V gene TRBV7-9, with 11 bases matching TRBD1. V lost 0 bases to trimming and J lost 5 bases; unmatched junction nucleotides: 9. The CDR3 covers 18 residues. Looked up from germline, CDR1 is SEHNR and CDR2 is FQNEAQ (reference sequence). The DNA for the CDR3 is TGTGCCAGCAGCTTAGCACTCCAAGGGACAGGGGGACATCAGCCCCAGCATTTT. Its protein product is CASSLALQGTGGHQPQHF. Full variable domain (rest looked up from reference TRBV7-9 and TRBJ1-5): DTGVSQNPRHKITKRGQNVTFRCDPISEHNRLYWYRQTLGQGPEFLTYFQNEAQLEKSRLLSDRFSAERPKGSFSTLEIQRTEQGDSAMYLCASSLALQGTGGHQPQHFGDGTRLSIL.

The chain links TRBV28 to TRBJ1-6; D may be TRBD1 (6 bases). CDR3 length equals 17 residues. Germline V gene data show CDR1 as MDHEN and CDR2 as SYDVKM. V lost 6 bases and J lost 0, with 15 bases in between. For the CDR3, the DNA is TGTGCCAGCAGAGCCTCCAGGGGAAGCTCCTATAATTCACCCCTCCACTTT. This gives the protein CASRASRGSSYNSPLHF.

This chain uses TRBV7-2 with TRBJ2-1; D remains ambiguous. The CDR3 extends over 18 amino acids. Trimming left V 4 bases short and J 0 bases short, with 19 bases between. Looked up from germline, CDR1 is SGHTA and CDR2 is FQGNSA. The CDR3 nucleotides read TGTGCCAGCAGCTCGGGTAATTCCAGGTTCCTCTCCTACAATGAGCAGTTCTTC. This sequence encodes CASSSGNSRFLSYNEQFF.

This clonotype appeared once. The chain recombines TRBV5-4 with TRBJ1-6, with unresolved D. The V and J ends lost 0 bases and 9 bases respectively, with 10 bases between them. CDR1 is SGHNT, CDR2 YYREEE, per germline (reference sequence). The CDR3 totals 14 residues. The CDR3 reads CASSLDSSGSPLHF. In DNA, the CDR3 is TGTGCCAGCAGCTTGGACAGTTCGGGTTCACCCCTCCACTTT.

This chain links TRBV29-1 with TRBJ2-7, with a possible D match to TRBD2 (6 bases). V shed 3 bases and J shed 12 bases, with 18 bases lying between them. The CDR3 consists of 12 residues. Germline-derived CDR1 and CDR2 are SQVTM and ANQGSEA. The CDR3 here is CSVESSEGVRYF. The CDR3 coding sequence is TGCAGCGTTGAGTCCTCGGAGGGAGTACGGTACTTC.

A few counts support this clonotype. V gene TRBV27 combines with J gene TRBJ1-3; maybe TRBD1 (6 bases). CDR3 length equals 14 residues. V lost 6 bases, J lost 0 bases, and 9 bases lay in between. Germline assignment: CDR1 MNHEY and CDR2 SMNVEV (reference sequence). DNA for the CDR3: TGTGCCAGCAGGCGGACAGTCTCTGGAAACACCATATATTTT. This codes for CASRRTVSGNTIYF.

This clonotype was observed a few times. Here the CDR3 DNA reads TGTGCCAGCAGTTACCTGACAGGGGGCACAGATACGCAGTATTTT. Translation: CASSYLTGGTDTQYF. This chain uses TRBV6-5 with TRBJ2-3, with TRBD1 identical over 8 bases. CDR1 is MNHEY, CDR2 SVGAGI, per germline. J lost 1 base, V lost 2 bases, and 2 bases had no gene match. The CDR3 covers 15 residues.